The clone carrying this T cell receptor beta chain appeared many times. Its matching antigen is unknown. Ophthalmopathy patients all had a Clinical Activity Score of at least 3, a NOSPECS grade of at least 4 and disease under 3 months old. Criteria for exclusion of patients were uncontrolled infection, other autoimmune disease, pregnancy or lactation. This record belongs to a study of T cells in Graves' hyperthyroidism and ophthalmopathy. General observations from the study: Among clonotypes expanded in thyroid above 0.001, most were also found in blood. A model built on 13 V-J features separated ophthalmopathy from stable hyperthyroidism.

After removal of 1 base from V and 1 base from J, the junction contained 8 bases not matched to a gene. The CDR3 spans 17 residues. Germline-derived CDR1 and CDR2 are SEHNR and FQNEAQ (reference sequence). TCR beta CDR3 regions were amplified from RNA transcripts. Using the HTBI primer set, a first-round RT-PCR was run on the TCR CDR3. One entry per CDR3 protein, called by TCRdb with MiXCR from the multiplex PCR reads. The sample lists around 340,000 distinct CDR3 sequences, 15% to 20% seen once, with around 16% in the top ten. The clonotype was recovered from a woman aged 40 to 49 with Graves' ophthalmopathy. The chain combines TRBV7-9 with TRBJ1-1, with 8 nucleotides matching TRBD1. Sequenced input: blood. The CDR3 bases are TGTGCCAGCAGCTTAGTCCCAAATACAGGGGGGAACACTGAAGCTTTCTTT. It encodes CASSLVPNTGGNTEAFF.